This T cell receptor (beta chain) was found in a study of blood T cell repertoires in COVID-19. Study background: Donors in the United States, Italy and Spain gave samples during acute or convalescent COVID-19. T cells, B-cell-depleted T cells, or PBMCs provided the cDNA or gDNA that served as material.

The germline gives CDR1 SGHRS, CDR2 YFSETQ. The V end lost 1 base, the J end lost 3 bases, and 7 bases lay between the germline ends. The CDR3 is made up of 13 amino acids. Authors' methods: Researchers report that nucleated cell counts were estimated from reference gene primer amplification. Sequencing used immunoSEQ multiplex PCR; TCRdb keeps in-frame clones, though not all of them. That table is the source of V, J and clone size, and D and trimming were worked out from the DNA. The profile covers more than 90,000 clones, with roughly 80% appearing a single time and approximately 20% taken by the ten largest.

The source material was peripheral blood. This receptor was identified in a man aged 80 or over with acute or convalescent COVID-19. V and J are TRBV5-1 and TRBJ2-5; D is uncertain. In DNA form, the CDR3 reads TGCGCCAGCAGCTTGTCGTCAGAAGAGACCCAGTACTTC. This codes for CASSLSSEETQYF.